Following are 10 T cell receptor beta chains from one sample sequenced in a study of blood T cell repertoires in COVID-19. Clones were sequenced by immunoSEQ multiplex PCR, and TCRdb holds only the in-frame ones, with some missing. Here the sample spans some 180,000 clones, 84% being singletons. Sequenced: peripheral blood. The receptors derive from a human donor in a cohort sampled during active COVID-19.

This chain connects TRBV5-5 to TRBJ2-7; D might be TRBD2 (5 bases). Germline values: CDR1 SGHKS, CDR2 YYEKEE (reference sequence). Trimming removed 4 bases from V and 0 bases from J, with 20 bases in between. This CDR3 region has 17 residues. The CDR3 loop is CASSIQVSGETSYEQYF. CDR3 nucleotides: TGTGCCAGCAGCATACAAGTCTCCGGGGAGACCTCCTACGAGCAGTACTTC.

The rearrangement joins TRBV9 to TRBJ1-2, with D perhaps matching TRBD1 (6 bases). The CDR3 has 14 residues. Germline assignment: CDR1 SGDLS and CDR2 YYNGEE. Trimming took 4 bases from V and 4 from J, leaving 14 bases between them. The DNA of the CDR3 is TGTGCCAGCAGCTCCTCCCAGGGGAGCTATGGCTACACCTTC. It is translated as CASSSSQGSYGYTF.

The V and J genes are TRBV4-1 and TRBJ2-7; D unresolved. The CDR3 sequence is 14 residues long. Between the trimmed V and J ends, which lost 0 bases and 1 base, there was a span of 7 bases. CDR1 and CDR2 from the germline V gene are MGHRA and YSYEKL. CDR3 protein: CASSQDPGSYEQYF. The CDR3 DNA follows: TGCGCCAGCAGCCAAGATCCAGGTTCCTACGAGCAGTACTTC.

The CDR3 coding sequence is TGTGCCAGCAGCTTAGAACGGGTCACCTACGAGCAGTACTTC. Protein sequence: CASSLERVTYEQYF. The chain links TRBV11-2 to TRBJ2-7, with unresolved D. Germline assignment: CDR1 SGHAT and CDR2 FQNNGV. The CDR3 runs 14 residues. V lost 0 bases and J lost 2, with 8 bases in between.

The CDR3 sequence: CAISESGESTDTQYF. The CDR3 DNA sequence: TGTGCCATCAGTGAGTCCGGGGAGAGCACAGATACGCAGTATTTT. V is TRBV10-3 and J is TRBJ2-3; D may be TRBD2 (5 bases). V shed 0 bases and J shed 0 bases, with 7 bases lying between them. Germline V gene sequence: CDR1 ENHRY, CDR2 SYGVKD. This CDR3 is built from 15 residues.

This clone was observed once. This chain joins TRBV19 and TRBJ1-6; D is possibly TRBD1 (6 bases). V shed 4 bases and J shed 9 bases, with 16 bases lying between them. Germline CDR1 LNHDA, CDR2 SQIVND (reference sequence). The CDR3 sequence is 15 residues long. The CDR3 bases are TGTGCCAGTAGTACGGACAGCGACCCAATTTCACCCCTCCACTTT. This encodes CASSTDSDPISPLHF.

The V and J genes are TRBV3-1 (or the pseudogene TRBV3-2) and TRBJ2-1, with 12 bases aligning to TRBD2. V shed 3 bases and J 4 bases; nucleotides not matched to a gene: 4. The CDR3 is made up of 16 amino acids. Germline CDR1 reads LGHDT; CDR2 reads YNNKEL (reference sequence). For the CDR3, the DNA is TGTGCCAGCAGCCAGCCTAGCGGGGGGGAATACAATGAGCAGTTCTTC. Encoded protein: CASSQPSGGEYNEQFF.

CDR3: CASSPAGLGWGQFF. Here the CDR3 DNA reads TGCGCCAGCAGTCCGGCGGGACTAGGGTGGGGACAGTTCTTC. The V call is TRBV10-1, the J call TRBJ2-1; 8 positions agree with TRBD2. Germline values: CDR1 WNHNN, CDR2 SYGVQD (reference sequence). V gave up 5 bases and J gave up 13 bases; unmatched junction bases: 13. The CDR3 runs to 14 residues.

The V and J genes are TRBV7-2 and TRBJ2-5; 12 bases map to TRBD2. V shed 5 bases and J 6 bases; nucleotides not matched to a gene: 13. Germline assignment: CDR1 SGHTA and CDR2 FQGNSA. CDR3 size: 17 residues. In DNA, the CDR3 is TGTGCCAGCAGCAGACTAGCGGGGGAACAGCCAATCCAGACCCAGTACTTC. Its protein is CASSRLAGEQPIQTQYF.

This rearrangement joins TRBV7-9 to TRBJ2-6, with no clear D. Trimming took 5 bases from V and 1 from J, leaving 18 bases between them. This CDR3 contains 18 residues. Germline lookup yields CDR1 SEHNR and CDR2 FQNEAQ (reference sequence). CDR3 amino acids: CASSTQTPEVSGANVLTF. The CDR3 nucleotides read TGTGCCAGCAGCACCCAAACCCCAGAAGTGTCTGGGGCCAACGTCCTGACTTTC.